These T cell receptor beta chains were read from a single sample in a study of T cells in Graves' hyperthyroidism and ophthalmopathy. TCRdb ran MiXCR on the multiplex PCR reads and lists one entry per CDR3 protein. Among under 700,000 distinct CDR3 sequences listed, 16% were seen once. The specimen sequenced was blood. The receptors here all came from a woman aged 18-29 years with Graves' hyperthyroidism. Both conserved end residues are part of each CDR3. D genes are given only for firm matches. Rows give clone size only sometimes, using once, few, many, or a class for an expanded clone.

cdr3_nt: TGTGCCAGCAGAGGGGGGTATGGCAATCAGCCCCAGCATTTT
cdr3_aa: CASRGGYGNQPQHF
j_call: TRBJ1-5
clone_size: few
d_call: NA
v_call: TRBV2

cdr3_nt: TGCAGTGCTCCTATAGCGGGGGGACAAGAGACCCAGTACTTC
cdr3_aa: CSAPIAGGQETQYF
j_call: TRBJ2-5
clone_size: many
d_call: TRBD2
v_call: TRBV20-1

cdr3_nt: TGTGCCAGCAGCTTGGGACATCCCTCTGGGGCCAACGTCCTGACTTTC
cdr3_aa: CASSLGHPSGANVLTF
j_call: TRBJ2-6
clone_size: NA
d_call: NA
v_call: TRBV5-4

cdr3_nt: TGCAGTGCTAGAGATTTTATCCTCCCTGGCAATGAGCAGTTCTTC
cdr3_aa: CSARDFILPGNEQFF
j_call: TRBJ2-1
clone_size: many
d_call: NA
v_call: TRBV20-1

cdr3_nt: TGTGCCACCAGTGAACTTAGCACAGATACGCAGTATTTT
cdr3_aa: CATSELSTDTQYF
j_call: TRBJ2-3
clone_size: many
d_call: NA
v_call: TRBV24-1

cdr3_nt: TGTGCCAGCAGGATGATTTCTGGAAACACCATATATTTT
cdr3_aa: CASRMISGNTIYF
j_call: TRBJ1-3
clone_size: NA
d_call: NA
v_call: TRBV6-1

cdr3_nt: TGTGCCAGCGTGAAGGGACTAGCGATGACCGGGGAGCTGTTTTTT
cdr3_aa: CASVKGLAMTGELFF
j_call: TRBJ2-2
clone_size: NA
d_call: TRBD2
v_call: TRBV4-2

cdr3_nt: TGTGCCAGCAGTCTAAGGGACAGTTCCTACAATGATCAGTTCTTC
cdr3_aa: CASSLRDSSYNDQFF
j_call: TRBJ2-1
clone_size: once
d_call: TRBD1
v_call: TRBV27

cdr3_nt: TGTGCCAGCAGGCCCCCCAGGACTAGCGGGGGTAATGAGCAGTTCTTC
cdr3_aa: CASRPPRTSGGNEQFF
j_call: TRBJ2-1
clone_size: many
d_call: TRBD2
v_call: TRBV12-3/TRBV12-4

cdr3_nt: TGTGCCAGTAGTTTCCAACCAGGGGGTCTGTCAGATACGCAGTATTTT
cdr3_aa: CASSFQPGGLSDTQYF
j_call: TRBJ2-3
clone_size: NA
d_call: TRBD1
v_call: TRBV19

cdr3_nt: TGTGCCAGCAGAGGATGGGGGGGGTCCGACACCGGGGAGCTGTTTTTT
cdr3_aa: CASRGWGGSDTGELFF
j_call: TRBJ2-2
clone_size: many
d_call: TRBD2
v_call: TRBV2

cdr3_nt: TGTGCCAGCAGTCCGAAAACTGGGACAGATCGCTATGGCTACACCTTC
cdr3_aa: CASSPKTGTDRYGYTF
j_call: TRBJ1-2
clone_size: many
d_call: TRBD1
v_call: TRBV28

cdr3_nt: TGTGCCAGCAGTTTTTTTCGAGTCTCCGGACAGGGATACAATGAGCAGTTCTTC
cdr3_aa: CASSFFRVSGQGYNEQFF
j_call: TRBJ2-1
clone_size: NA
d_call: TRBD1
v_call: TRBV12-3/TRBV12-4

cdr3_nt: TGTGCCACCAGTGGACAGGGGACTAGCGGGAGGGGCTCCTACAATGAGCAGTTCTTC
cdr3_aa: CATSGQGTSGRGSYNEQFF
j_call: TRBJ2-1
clone_size: few
d_call: TRBD2
v_call: TRBV24-1

cdr3_nt: TGTGCCAGCAGCTATGGGTCGGGGGGTGAGCAGTTCTTC
cdr3_aa: CASSYGSGGEQFF
j_call: TRBJ2-1
clone_size: many
d_call: TRBD2
v_call: TRBV7-6

cdr3_nt: TGTGCCAGCAGCCCAAGACTAGCGGGGGACTACAATGAGCAGTTCTTC
cdr3_aa: CASSPRLAGDYNEQFF
j_call: TRBJ2-1
clone_size: NA
d_call: TRBD2
v_call: TRBV9

cdr3_nt: TGCGCCAGCAGCCCCCCCCTGGCCAGTTTGAATCAGCCCCAGCATTTT
cdr3_aa: CASSPPLASLNQPQHF
j_call: TRBJ1-5
clone_size: NA
d_call: NA
v_call: TRBV4-1

cdr3_nt: TGTGCCAGCAGCCAACAGGCGATAAGAAACATTCAGTACTTC
cdr3_aa: CASSQQAIRNIQYF
j_call: TRBJ2-4
clone_size: many
d_call: NA
v_call: TRBV3-1

cdr3_nt: TGTGCCAGCAGCCCCCTAACGGGACAGTTAGGAGATACGCAGTATTTT
cdr3_aa: CASSPLTGQLGDTQYF
j_call: TRBJ2-3
clone_size: many
d_call: TRBD1
v_call: TRBV11-2

cdr3_nt: TGTGCCAGTTCAGGGGCCTCTGATCAGCCCCAGCATTTT
cdr3_aa: CASSGASDQPQHF
j_call: TRBJ1-5
clone_size: NA
d_call: NA
v_call: TRBV19

cdr3_nt: TGTGCCAGCAGCGAAGAGGGAAGGGGATTCTATGGCTACACCTTC
cdr3_aa: CASSEEGRGFYGYTF
j_call: TRBJ1-2
clone_size: many
d_call: NA
v_call: TRBV6-1

cdr3_nt: TGTGCCAGCAGCTTAGTGGCAGGCATGACAGATACGCAGTATTTT
cdr3_aa: CASSLVAGMTDTQYF
j_call: TRBJ2-3
clone_size: many
d_call: NA
v_call: TRBV11-3

cdr3_nt: TGCGCCAGCAGCCAAGACGGCCCCGGGAGCTCCTACAATGAGCAGTTCTTC
cdr3_aa: CASSQDGPGSSYNEQFF
j_call: TRBJ2-1
clone_size: NA
d_call: NA
v_call: TRBV7-2

cdr3_nt: TGCAGCGTTGAATGGGGTTACGGAAACACCATATATTTT
cdr3_aa: CSVEWGYGNTIYF
j_call: TRBJ1-3
clone_size: many
d_call: NA
v_call: TRBV29-1

cdr3_nt: TGCGCCAGCAGCCCCGAGAAGACTAGTTCCGAGCAGTACTTC
cdr3_aa: CASSPEKTSSEQYF
j_call: TRBJ2-7
clone_size: many
d_call: NA
v_call: TRBV5-1

cdr3_nt: TGCGCCAGCAGGCCGCGGTTGAACACTGAAGCTTTCTTT
cdr3_aa: CASRPRLNTEAFF
j_call: TRBJ1-1
clone_size: few
d_call: NA
v_call: TRBV5-1

cdr3_nt: TGTGCCACACGCAACCTGGACAGGACGCCAGATACGCAGTATTTT
cdr3_aa: CATRNLDRTPDTQYF
j_call: TRBJ2-3
clone_size: few
d_call: TRBD1
v_call: TRBV10-3

cdr3_nt: TGTGCCAGCAGTTTCCAGCGGGAGGGGTATACCGGGGAGCTGTTTTTT
cdr3_aa: CASSFQREGYTGELFF
j_call: TRBJ2-2
clone_size: few
d_call: TRBD2
v_call: TRBV27

cdr3_nt: TGTGCCAGCAGCTCCACCATTCGCAGGACTAGCGGGAATGAGGATGAGCAGTTCTTC
cdr3_aa: CASSSTIRRTSGNEDEQFF
j_call: TRBJ2-1
clone_size: many
d_call: TRBD2
v_call: TRBV7-8

cdr3_nt: TGCAGTGCTAGAGATCCAAGGGGAACCAGCTCCTACAATGAGCAGTTCTTC
cdr3_aa: CSARDPRGTSSYNEQFF
j_call: TRBJ2-1
clone_size: few
d_call: NA
v_call: TRBV20-1

cdr3_nt: TGCGCCAGCAGCTTGGGTTGGATAGACGAAAAACTGTTTTTT
cdr3_aa: CASSLGWIDEKLFF
j_call: TRBJ1-4
clone_size: NA
d_call: NA
v_call: TRBV5-1

cdr3_nt: TGTGCCAGCAGGACGGGACTAGCGGGGGTCAATGAGCAGTTCTTC
cdr3_aa: CASRTGLAGVNEQFF
j_call: TRBJ2-1
clone_size: many
d_call: TRBD2
v_call: TRBV6-1

cdr3_nt: TGTGCCAGCAGTTTTCGGCAGGGAGGAGGGAAACTGTTTTTT
cdr3_aa: CASSFRQGGGKLFF
j_call: TRBJ1-4
clone_size: few
d_call: NA
v_call: TRBV27

cdr3_nt: TGCAGTGCTTCCCAGGGGGCTGGCACCGGGGAGCTGTTTTTT
cdr3_aa: CSASQGAGTGELFF
j_call: TRBJ2-2
clone_size: NA
d_call: TRBD1
v_call: TRBV20-1

cdr3_nt: TGTGCCAGCAGTGACGGCAGGGGTGGAGAAAAACTGTTTTTT
cdr3_aa: CASSDGRGGEKLFF
j_call: TRBJ1-4
clone_size: NA
d_call: NA
v_call: TRBV6-1

cdr3_nt: TGTGCCAGCAGCTTAGTCAGGGGGCCCCTCGCCTACGAGCAGTACTTC
cdr3_aa: CASSLVRGPLAYEQYF
j_call: TRBJ2-7
clone_size: many
d_call: TRBD1
v_call: TRBV7-9

cdr3_nt: TGTGCCAGCAGCCCCGGCTGGGCGGGAGTCTCCTTCTACGAGCAGTACTTC
cdr3_aa: CASSPGWAGVSFYEQYF
j_call: TRBJ2-7
clone_size: NA
d_call: TRBD2
v_call: TRBV28

cdr3_nt: TGTGCCAGCAGTTACTCCGCACACTCTGGAAACACCATATATTTT
cdr3_aa: CASSYSAHSGNTIYF
j_call: TRBJ1-3
clone_size: NA
d_call: NA
v_call: TRBV6-5

cdr3_nt: TGTGCGGCGAAAGAACTAGCGCAGCAGTACTTC
cdr3_aa: CAAKELAQQYF
j_call: TRBJ2-7
clone_size: NA
d_call: TRBD2
v_call: TRBV30

cdr3_nt: TGTGCCAGCAGCGCGATGGAAGGGTACGAGCAGTACTTC
cdr3_aa: CASSAMEGYEQYF
j_call: TRBJ2-7
clone_size: many
d_call: NA
v_call: TRBV6-1

cdr3_nt: TGTGCCACCAGCAGACAAATCTCCGGGACCGGAGAATGGAATGAGCAGTTCTTC
cdr3_aa: CATSRQISGTGEWNEQFF
j_call: TRBJ2-1
clone_size: NA
d_call: NA
v_call: TRBV15

cdr3_nt: TGCAGCGTTGATCGGACAGGCGACGACGAGCAGTACTTC
cdr3_aa: CSVDRTGDDEQYF
j_call: TRBJ2-7
clone_size: many
d_call: TRBD1
v_call: TRBV29-1

cdr3_nt: TGTGCCAGCAGTTTAAGGGGGGGGGAAGAGACCCAGTACTTC
cdr3_aa: CASSLRGGEETQYF
j_call: TRBJ2-5
clone_size: many
d_call: NA
v_call: TRBV28

cdr3_nt: TGTGCCAGCAGCCAGTGGAACACCGGGGAGCTGTTTTTT
cdr3_aa: CASSQWNTGELFF
j_call: TRBJ2-2
clone_size: many
d_call: NA
v_call: TRBV3-1

cdr3_nt: TGTGCCAGCAGTGACTCCAATGGAAACACCATATATTTT
cdr3_aa: CASSDSNGNTIYF
j_call: TRBJ1-3
clone_size: NA
d_call: NA
v_call: TRBV12-3/TRBV12-4

cdr3_nt: TGTGCCAGCAATGAGCGGGGGGCAAACAAAAACATTCAGTACTTC
cdr3_aa: CASNERGANKNIQYF
j_call: TRBJ2-4
clone_size: NA
d_call: TRBD2
v_call: TRBV6-1

cdr3_nt: TGTGCCAGCACCTCCGGACCATACGAGCAGTACTTC
cdr3_aa: CASTSGPYEQYF
j_call: TRBJ2-7
clone_size: NA
d_call: NA
v_call: TRBV6-2/TRBV6-3

cdr3_nt: TGTGCCAGTAGACCTCCCCTCCAAGACCGCTCCTACAATGAGCAGTTCTTC
cdr3_aa: CASRPPLQDRSYNEQFF
j_call: TRBJ2-1
clone_size: NA
d_call: NA
v_call: TRBV19

cdr3_nt: TGTGCCAGCGGCCACCCCCACCGCGCAGATACGCAGTATTTT
cdr3_aa: CASGHPHRADTQYF
j_call: TRBJ2-3
clone_size: NA
d_call: NA
v_call: TRBV6-1

cdr3_nt: TGTGCCAGCAGTTACGAGGCCCCCTACGAGCAGTACTTC
cdr3_aa: CASSYEAPYEQYF
j_call: TRBJ2-7
clone_size: many
d_call: NA
v_call: TRBV6-2/TRBV6-3

cdr3_nt: TGTGCCAGCAGCTTTTCGCGGGGGGGCTTTTTGAATGAGCAGTTCTTC
cdr3_aa: CASSFSRGGFLNEQFF
j_call: TRBJ2-1
clone_size: NA
d_call: TRBD2
v_call: TRBV7-9

cdr3_nt: TGTGCCAGCAGGTCCGGGGGTAGGGTGACCCAGTACTTC
cdr3_aa: CASRSGGRVTQYF
j_call: TRBJ2-5
clone_size: many
d_call: NA
v_call: TRBV28

cdr3_nt: TGCAGTGCTCAACGGACCCCGGGCGTCCTGACTTTC
cdr3_aa: CSAQRTPGVLTF
j_call: TRBJ2-6
clone_size: many
d_call: NA
v_call: TRBV20-1

cdr3_nt: TGTGCCACCAGAAATGCCGGGACAGGGGACGAGCAGTACTTC
cdr3_aa: CATRNAGTGDEQYF
j_call: TRBJ2-7
clone_size: NA
d_call: TRBD1
v_call: TRBV15

cdr3_nt: TGTGCCAGCAGCCCTACTAGCGAACCCTCCTACGAGCAGTACTTC
cdr3_aa: CASSPTSEPSYEQYF
j_call: TRBJ2-7
clone_size: many
d_call: TRBD2
v_call: TRBV7-9